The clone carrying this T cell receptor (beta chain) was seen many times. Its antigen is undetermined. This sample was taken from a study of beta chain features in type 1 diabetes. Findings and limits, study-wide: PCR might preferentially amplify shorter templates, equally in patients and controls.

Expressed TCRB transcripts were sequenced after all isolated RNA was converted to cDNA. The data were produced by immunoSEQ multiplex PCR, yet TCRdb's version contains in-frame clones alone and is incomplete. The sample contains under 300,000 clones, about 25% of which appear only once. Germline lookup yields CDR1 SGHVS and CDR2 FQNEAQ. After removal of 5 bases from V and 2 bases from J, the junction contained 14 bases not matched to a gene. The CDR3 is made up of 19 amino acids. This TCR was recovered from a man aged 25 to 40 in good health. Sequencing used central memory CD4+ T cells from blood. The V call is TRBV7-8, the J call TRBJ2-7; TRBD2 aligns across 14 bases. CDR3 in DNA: TGTGCCAGCAGCCCCCATCGACTAGCGGGGGGGCTTCGGACCTACGAGCAGTACTTC. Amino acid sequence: CASSPHRLAGGLRTYEQYF.